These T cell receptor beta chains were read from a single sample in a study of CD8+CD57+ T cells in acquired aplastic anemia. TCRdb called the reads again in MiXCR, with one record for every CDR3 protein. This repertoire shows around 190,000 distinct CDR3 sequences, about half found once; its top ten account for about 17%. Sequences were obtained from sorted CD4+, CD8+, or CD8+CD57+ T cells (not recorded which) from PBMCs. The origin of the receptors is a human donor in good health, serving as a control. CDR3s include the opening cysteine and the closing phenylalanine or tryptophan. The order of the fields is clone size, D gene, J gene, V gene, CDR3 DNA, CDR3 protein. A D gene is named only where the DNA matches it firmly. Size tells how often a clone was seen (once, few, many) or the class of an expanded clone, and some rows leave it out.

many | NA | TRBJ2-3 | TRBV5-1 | TGCGCCAGCAGCTTGCTGGGACTTTCTAGCACAGATACGCAGTATTTT | CASSLLGLSSTDTQYF
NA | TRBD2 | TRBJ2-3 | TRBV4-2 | TGTGCCAGCAGCCAATCTCGAGGGGCTAGCGGGGGGTTCACAGATACGCAGTATTTT | CASSQSRGASGGFTDTQYF
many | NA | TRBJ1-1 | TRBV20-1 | TGCAGTGCCGTGCGGGGCCCGAACACTGAAGCTTTCTTT | CSAVRGPNTEAFF
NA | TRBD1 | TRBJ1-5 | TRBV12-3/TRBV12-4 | TGTGCCAGCAGTTTTGCGGACAGGGGAGTGTCCAATCAGCCCCAGCATTTT | CASSFADRGVSNQPQHF
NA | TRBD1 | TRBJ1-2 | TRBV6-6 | TGTGCCAGCAGTACCCAGGGGGCGCAGGGCTACACCTTC | CASSTQGAQGYTF
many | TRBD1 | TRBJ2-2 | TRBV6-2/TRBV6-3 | TGTGCCAGCAGTTCGGAACAGGGGGCCGGGGAGCTGTTTTTT | CASSSEQGAGELFF
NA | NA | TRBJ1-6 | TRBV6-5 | TGTGCCACGTACCCCATAGCTGGTTCACCCCTCCACTTT | CATYPIAGSPLHF
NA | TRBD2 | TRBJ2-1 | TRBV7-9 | TGTGCCAGCAGCCCAATAGCGGGGGGAACCTACAATGAGCAGTTCTTC | CASSPIAGGTYNEQFF
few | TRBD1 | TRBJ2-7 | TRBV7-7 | TGTGCTAGCAGGACAGGGGGCGAGCAGTACTTC | CASRTGGEQYF
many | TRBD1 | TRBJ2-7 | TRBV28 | TGTGCCAGCAGTCCCCCGGGACAGTCCTACGAGCAGTACTTC | CASSPPGQSYEQYF
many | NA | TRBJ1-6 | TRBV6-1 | TGTGCCAGCGTGTCCCAAGTCCGGTACAGTAATAATTCACCCCTCCACTTT | CASVSQVRYSNNSPLHF
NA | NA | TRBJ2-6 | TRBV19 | TGTGCCAGTACGGGCAGGGACTCTGGGGCCAACGTCCTGACTTTC | CASTGRDSGANVLTF
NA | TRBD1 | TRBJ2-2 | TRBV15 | TGTGCCACCAGCAGGGGGACAGGGCGTAGGACCGGGGAGCTGTTTTTT | CATSRGTGRRTGELFF
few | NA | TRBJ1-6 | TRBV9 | TGTGCCAGCAGCGTTGTCGGAGGGTCACCCCTCCACTTT | CASSVVGGSPLHF
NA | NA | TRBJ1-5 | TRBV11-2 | TGTGCCAGCAGCTTAGAGGCAGGCTATCAGCCCCAGCATTTT | CASSLEAGYQPQHF
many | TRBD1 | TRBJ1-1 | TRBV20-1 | TGCAGTGCTGGGGACAGCCTGAACACTGAAGCTTTCTTT | CSAGDSLNTEAFF
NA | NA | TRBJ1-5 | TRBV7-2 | TGTGCCAGCAGCGCCGAAGGGCCGTATAGCAATCAGCCCCAGCATTTT | CASSAEGPYSNQPQHF
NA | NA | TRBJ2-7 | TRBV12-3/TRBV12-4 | TGTGCCAGCAGCCCCCGGGACATTGTGTCGGAGCAGTACTTC | CASSPRDIVSEQYF
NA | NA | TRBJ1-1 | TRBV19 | TGTGCCAGTAGTATCCCCGGGGGTGTGTACACTGAAGCTTTCTTT | CASSIPGGVYTEAFF
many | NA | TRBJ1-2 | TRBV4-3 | TGCGCCAGCAGCCAAGAGAATGGATGGGGAGGCTACACCTTC | CASSQENGWGGYTF
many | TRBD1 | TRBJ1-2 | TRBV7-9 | TGTGCCAGCAGCTTGGACAGGGACTTCTATGGCTACACCTTC | CASSLDRDFYGYTF
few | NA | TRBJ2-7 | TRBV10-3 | TGTGCCATCAGTGAGTCGACTGTGAGATCCTACTCCTACGAGCAGTACTTC | CAISESTVRSYSYEQYF
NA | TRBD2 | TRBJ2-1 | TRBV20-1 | TGCAGTGCTGAAGGCCGGGACTACAATGGGCAGTTCTTC | CSAEGRDYNGQFF
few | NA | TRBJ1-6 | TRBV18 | TGTGCCAGCTCACCCAGGGAGGGCTGGGATTCACCCCTCCACTTT | CASSPREGWDSPLHF
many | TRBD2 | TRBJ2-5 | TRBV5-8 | TGTGCCAGCAGCCAGGGACTAGCGGGGGGCCAGACCCAGTACTTC | CASSQGLAGGQTQYF
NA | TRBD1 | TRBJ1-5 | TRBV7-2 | TGTGCCAGCAGCCTCAAACAGGGGGCCAATCAGCCCCAGCATTTT | CASSLKQGANQPQHF
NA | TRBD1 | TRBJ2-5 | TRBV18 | TGTGCCAGCTCCTATCCGGGACAGGGGCAAATAAAGACCCAGTACTTC | CASSYPGQGQIKTQYF
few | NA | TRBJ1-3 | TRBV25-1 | TGTGCCAGCAGTGAATATTACGGGCCAGGTCACGGTGACATATATTTT | CASSEYYGPGHGDIYF
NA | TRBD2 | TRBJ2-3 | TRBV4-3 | TGCGCCAGCAGCCAAGAGGTCCCGACTAGCGGGGGAGTTGCTGGCACAGATACGCAGTATTTT | CASSQEVPTSGGVAGTDTQYF
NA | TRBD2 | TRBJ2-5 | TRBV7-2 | TGTGCCAGCAGCGGAGGAGTACTAGCGGCGGAAGAGACCCAGTACTTC | CASSGGVLAAEETQYF
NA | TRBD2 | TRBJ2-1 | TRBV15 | TGTGCCACCAGCAGCTTTCAGACTAGCGTATACAATGAGCAGTTCTTC | CATSSFQTSVYNEQFF
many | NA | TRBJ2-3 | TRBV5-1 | TGCGCCAGCAGCTTAGAGGTCCTTAGCACAGATACGCAGTATTTT | CASSLEVLSTDTQYF
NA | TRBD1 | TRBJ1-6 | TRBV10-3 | TGTGCCATCAGTGAAGTGCCCCGACAGGGTAGCTCCTATAATTCACCCCTCCACTTT | CAISEVPRQGSSYNSPLHF
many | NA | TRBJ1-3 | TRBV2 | TGTGCCAGCAGTGAAGAAGTGACACCCCTCTCTGGAAACACCATATATTTT | CASSEEVTPLSGNTIYF
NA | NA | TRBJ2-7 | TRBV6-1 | TGTGCCAGCAGCGGAACACTAGTATTCCATATACGCTACGAGCAGTACTTC | CASSGTLVFHIRYEQYF
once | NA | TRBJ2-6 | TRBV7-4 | TGTGCCAGCAGCTTCCGGACAGCCTCTGGGGCCAACGTCCTGACTTTC | CASSFRTASGANVLTF
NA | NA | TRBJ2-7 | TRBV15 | TGTGCCACCAGCAGAGGGGAATCAGGTCGGTACGAGCAGTACTTC | CATSRGESGRYEQYF
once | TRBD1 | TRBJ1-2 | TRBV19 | TGTGCCAGTCATTCCGGGACAGACTATGGCTACACCTTC | CASHSGTDYGYTF
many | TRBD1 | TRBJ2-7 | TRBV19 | TGTGCCAGTAGTATAGCGGACAGGGAAACCTACGAGCAGTACTTC | CASSIADRETYEQYF
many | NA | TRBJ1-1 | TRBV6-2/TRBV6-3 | TGTGCCAGCAGTTACAGGCCCCTGAACACTGAAGCTTTCTTT | CASSYRPLNTEAFF
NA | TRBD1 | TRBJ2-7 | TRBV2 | TGTGCCAGCAGTGAAGGGACAGGGGTCCACGAGCAGTACTTC | CASSEGTGVHEQYF
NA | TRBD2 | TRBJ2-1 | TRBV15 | TGTGCCACCAGCCGAGGACTAGCGGGGCGCTCCTATAATGAGCAGTTCTTC | CATSRGLAGRSYNEQFF
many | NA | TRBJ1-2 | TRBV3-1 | TGTGCCAGCAGCCAAGACGGCCTACCTCGGGAAGGCTACACCTTC | CASSQDGLPREGYTF
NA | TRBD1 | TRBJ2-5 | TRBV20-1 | TGCAGTGCTGCCGGGGACAGGGACCAAGAGACCCAGTACTTC | CSAAGDRDQETQYF
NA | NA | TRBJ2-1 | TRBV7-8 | TGTGCCAGCAGCAGACAGGGAGGGCAGTTCTTC | CASSRQGGQFF
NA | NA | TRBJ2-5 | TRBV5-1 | TGTGCCAGCTCCTCGGGACGGACAGTACGAGAGACCCAGTACTTC | CASSSGRTVRETQYF
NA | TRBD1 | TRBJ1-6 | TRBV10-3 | TGTGCCAGCCGGGACAGGGTGATCTCACCCCTCCACTTT | CASRDRVISPLHF
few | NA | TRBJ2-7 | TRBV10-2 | TGTGCCAGCTCACCACCGAACAGTCCAACCTACGAGCAGTACTTC | CASSPPNSPTYEQYF